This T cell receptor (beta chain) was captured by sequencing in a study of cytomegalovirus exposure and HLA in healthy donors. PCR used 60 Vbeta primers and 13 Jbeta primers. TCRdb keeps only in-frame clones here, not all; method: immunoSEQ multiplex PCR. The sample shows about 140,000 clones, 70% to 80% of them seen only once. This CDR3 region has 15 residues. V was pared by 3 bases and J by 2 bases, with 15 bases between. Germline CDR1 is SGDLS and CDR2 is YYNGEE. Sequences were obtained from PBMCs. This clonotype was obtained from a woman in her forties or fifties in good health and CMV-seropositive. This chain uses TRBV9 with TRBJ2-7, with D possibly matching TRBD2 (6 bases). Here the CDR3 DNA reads TGTGCCAGCAGCGCCGCCGGGACTTTCACCTACGAGCAGTACTTC. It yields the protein CASSAAGTFTYEQYF.